The 6 T cell receptor beta chains reported below all come from one sample, sequenced in a study of spatial heterogeneity in lung cancer. Time point reported: sample taken at primary tumor resection. Researchers sequenced whole RNA taken from tumor, nontumor lung or frozen PBMC without sorting. TCRdb fed the 5' RACE reads into MiXCR, producing one record per CDR3 protein. The repertoire holds about 39,000 distinct CDR3 sequences, approximately 6.3% seen once, with 11% in the top ten. This sample comprised PBMCs, obtained at surgery. The receptors originated from a male donor with early-stage non-small cell lung cancer.

The rearrangement links TRBV30 to TRBJ1-4; possible D gene TRBD1, 6 bases. Germline CDR1 reads GTSNPN; CDR2 reads SVGIG (reference sequence). The germline V and J ends were trimmed by 0 bases and 8 bases, with 10 bases remaining between them. The CDR3 has 13 residues. The chain's CDR3 is CAWSVQGGEKLFF. The DNA of the CDR3 is TGTGCCTGGAGTGTACAGGGCGGAGAAAAACTGTTTTTT. Supplemented by reference TRBV30 and TRBJ1-4, the full variable domain reads SQTIHQWPATLVQPVGSPLSLECTVEGTSNPNLYWYRQAAGRGLQLLFYSVGIGQISSEVPQNLSASRPQDRQFILSSKKLLLSDSGFYLCAWSVQGGEKLFFGSGTQLSVL.

CDR3 DNA sequence: TGTGCCAGCAGGGCGACGGGGGTCAGCACAGATACGCAGTATTTT. Protein product: CASRATGVSTDTQYF. V usage is TRBV7-2 and J usage is TRBJ2-3; possible D gene TRBD2, 6 bases. Looked up from germline, CDR1 is SGHTA and CDR2 is FQGNSA. This CDR3 contains 15 residues. The V end was cut by 6 bases, the J end by 0 bases, with 13 bases between.

This clonotype was recorded at least ten times. This sequence joins TRBV28 and TRBJ2-7; perhaps TRBD1 as D (6 bases). This CDR3 spans 14 amino acids. The V gene lost 6 bases and the J gene lost 3 bases, with 15 bases spanning the gap. The germline V gene encodes CDR1 MDHEN and CDR2 SYDVKM. The CDR3, as DNA: TGTGCCAGCAGACCGGGACACCCAGTCTACGAGCAGTACTTC. Translation gives CASRPGHPVYEQYF.

This clonotype has a single count. Just one base apart from a much larger clone, this may be a read error. V is TRBV10-3 and J is TRBJ2-7; no clear D. This CDR3 is built from 14 residues. CDR1 is ENHRY and CDR2 is SYGVKD in the germline V gene. V lost 2 bases and J lost 0, with 8 bases in between. CDR3 amino acids: CAISEAPPSYEQYF. CDR3 sequence (DNA): TGTGCCATCAGTGAGGCCCCGCCCTCCTACGAGCAGTACTTC.

Ten or more counts support this clonotype. In nucleotides, the CDR3 is TGCGCCAGCAGCTTGGGGACAGTCTCAACTAATGAAAAACTGTTTTTT. Translating it yields CASSLGTVSTNEKLFF. The gene calls are TRBV5-1 and TRBJ1-4; tentative D call: TRBD1 (6 bases). CDR3 length: 16 residues. Trimming cost V 0 bases and J 0 bases, with 9 bases left between them. The germline gives CDR1 SGHRS, CDR2 YFSETQ.

The chain has TRBV29-1 and TRBJ2-7; D assignment may be TRBD1 or TRBD2 (5 bases each). The CDR3 covers 14 residues. The ends were cut back, 4 bases at V and 1 base at J, with 14 bases in the middle. Looked up from germline, CDR1 is SQVTM and CDR2 is ANQGSEA. CDR3 region: CSVGEAGSSYEQYF. The CDR3 DNA sequence: TGCAGCGTTGGTGAGGCAGGGAGTTCCTACGAGCAGTACTTC.